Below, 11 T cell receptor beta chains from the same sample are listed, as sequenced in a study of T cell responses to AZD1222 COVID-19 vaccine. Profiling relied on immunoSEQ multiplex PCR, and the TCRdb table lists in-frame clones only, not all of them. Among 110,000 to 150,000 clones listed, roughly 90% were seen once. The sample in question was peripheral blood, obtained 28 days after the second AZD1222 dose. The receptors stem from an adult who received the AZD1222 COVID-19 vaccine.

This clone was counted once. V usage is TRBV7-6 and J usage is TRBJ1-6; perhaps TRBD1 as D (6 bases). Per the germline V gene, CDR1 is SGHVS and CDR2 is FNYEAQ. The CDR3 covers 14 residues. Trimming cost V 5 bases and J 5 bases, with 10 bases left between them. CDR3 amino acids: CASSPRTDNSPLHF. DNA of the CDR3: TGTGCCAGCAGCCCAAGGACAGATAATTCACCCCTCCACTTT.

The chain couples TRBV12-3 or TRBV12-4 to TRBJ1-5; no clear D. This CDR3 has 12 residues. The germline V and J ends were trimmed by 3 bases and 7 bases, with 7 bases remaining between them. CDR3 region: CASSFSAQPQHF. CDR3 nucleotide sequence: TGTGCCAGCAGTTTCTCGGCGCAGCCCCAGCATTTT.

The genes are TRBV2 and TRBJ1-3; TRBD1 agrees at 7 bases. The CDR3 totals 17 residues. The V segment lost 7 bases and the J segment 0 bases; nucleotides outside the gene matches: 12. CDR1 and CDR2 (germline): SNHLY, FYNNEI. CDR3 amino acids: CASNAGQLIRSGNTIYF. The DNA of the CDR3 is TGTGCCAGCAATGCGGGACAGCTTATCCGCTCTGGAAACACCATATATTTT.

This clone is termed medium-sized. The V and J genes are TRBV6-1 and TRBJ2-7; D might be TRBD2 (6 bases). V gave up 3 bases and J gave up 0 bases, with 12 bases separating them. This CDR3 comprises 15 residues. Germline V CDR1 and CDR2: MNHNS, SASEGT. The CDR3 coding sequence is TGTGCCAGCAGTGAGGCTGGGGGGATCTCCTACGAGCAGTACTTC. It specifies CASSEAGGISYEQYF.

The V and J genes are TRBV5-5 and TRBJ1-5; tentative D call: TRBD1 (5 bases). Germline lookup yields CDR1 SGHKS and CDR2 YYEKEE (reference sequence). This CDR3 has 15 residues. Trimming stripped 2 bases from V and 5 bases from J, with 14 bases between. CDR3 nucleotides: TGTGCCAGCAGCTTCGGGGCCTCTTGGGATCAGCCCCAGCATTTT. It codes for CASSFGASWDQPQHF.

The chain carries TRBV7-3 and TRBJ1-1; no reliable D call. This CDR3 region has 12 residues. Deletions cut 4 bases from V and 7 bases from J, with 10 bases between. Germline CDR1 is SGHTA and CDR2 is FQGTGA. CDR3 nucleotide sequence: TGTGCCAGCAGCTCACTGGTACGTGAAGCTTTCTTT. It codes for CASSSLVREAFF.

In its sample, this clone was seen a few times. For the CDR3, the DNA is TGTGCCAGCAGCTTGGCTGGGTCCTACGAGCAGTACTTC. Its translation is CASSLAGSYEQYF. The rearrangement joins TRBV5-4 to TRBJ2-7; D unresolved. V gave up 0 bases and J gave up 1 base, with 5 bases separating them. The CDR3 extends over 13 amino acids. Per the germline V gene, CDR1 is SGHNT and CDR2 is YYREEE (reference sequence).

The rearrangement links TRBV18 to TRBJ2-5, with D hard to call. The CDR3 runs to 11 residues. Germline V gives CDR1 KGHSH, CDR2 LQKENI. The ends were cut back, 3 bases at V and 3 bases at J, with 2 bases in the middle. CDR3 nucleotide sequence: TGTGCCAGCTCACCTAAAGAGACCCAGTACTTC. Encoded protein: CASSPKETQYF.

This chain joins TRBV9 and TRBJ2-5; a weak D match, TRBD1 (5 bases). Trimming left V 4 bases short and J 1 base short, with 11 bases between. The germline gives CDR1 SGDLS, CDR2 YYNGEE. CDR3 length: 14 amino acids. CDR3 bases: TGTGCCAGCAGCCCCGGGCAGGGCCAAGAGACCCAGTACTTC. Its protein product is CASSPGQGQETQYF.

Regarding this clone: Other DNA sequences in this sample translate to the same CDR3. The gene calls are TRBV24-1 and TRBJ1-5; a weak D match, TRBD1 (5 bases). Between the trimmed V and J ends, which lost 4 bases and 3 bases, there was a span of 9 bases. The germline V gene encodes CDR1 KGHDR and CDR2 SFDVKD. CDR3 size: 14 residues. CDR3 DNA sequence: TGTGCCACCAGTGACCGACAGTTCAATCAGCCCCAGCATTTT. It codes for CATSDRQFNQPQHF.

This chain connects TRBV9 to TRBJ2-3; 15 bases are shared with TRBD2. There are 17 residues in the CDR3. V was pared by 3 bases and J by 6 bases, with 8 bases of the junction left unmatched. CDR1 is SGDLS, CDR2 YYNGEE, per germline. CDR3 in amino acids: CASSAWTSGGVRDTQYF. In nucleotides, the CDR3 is TGTGCCAGCAGCGCCTGGACTAGCGGGGGGGTTCGGGATACGCAGTATTTT.